This TCR beta chain was retrieved from a study of vaccination and CD4 T cells after COVID-19. General study results and limits: Convalescent patients displayed spike mono-reactivity in 304 of 307 vaccine-specific clones.

As concerns this clonotype: What it binds is unknown.

The sample's treatment: roughly 10-day PBMC culture with coronavirus spike peptide pools or control peptides (ViraFEST assay). PBMCs were cultured at around 2 million per well with roughly 9 IU/ml IL-2 and 9.5 to 10 ug/ml peptide pools. Cultures got half-medium changes with IL-2 on days 3 and 7. An Oncomine TCR Beta short-read assay was used to sequence the DNA from cultured CD4+ T cells. From CD4+ T cells that had been cultured, genomic DNA was extracted. One entry per CDR3 protein, called by TCRdb with MiXCR from the PCR reads. Among approximately 17,000 distinct CDR3 sequences, about 60% were seen once, and the ten largest hold 11%. Material: CD4+ T cells from blood, cultured in vitro. The origin of this receptor is a human donor who had recovered from COVID-19.

For the CDR3, the DNA is TGTGCCAGCAGCTTGGGAGGGGCTGGGTACACTGAAGCTTTCTTT. Translating it yields CASSLGGAGYTEAFF. V usage is TRBV28 and J usage is TRBJ1-1, with TRBD1 as a possible D gene (5 bases). The V end was cut by 6 bases, the J end by 3 bases, with 17 bases between. This CDR3 comprises 15 residues. Germline V gene sequence: CDR1 MDHEN, CDR2 SYDVKM.